This TCR beta chain was identified in a study of identifying expanded T cells in peripheral blood. The assay was immunoSEQ multiplex PCR, and TCRdb's table has in-frame clones only and misses some. The table lists roughly 100,000 clones, roughly 87% of them singletons, with approximately 18% in the top ten. With regard to this clone: Its target is not known.

Trimming removed 10 bases from V and 2 bases from J; junction bases left unmatched: 7. Germline V gives CDR1 MDHEN, CDR2 SYDVKM. The CDR3 is 13 amino acids. Notes on the study in general: Over two and four weeks, about 15 and 19 clones changed, versus more than 1 between replicates.

The receptor's source is a person aged 18 to 69 in good health. The sample was blood. The chain is built from TRBV28 and TRBJ1-2, with 7 bases identical to TRBD1. The CDR3 DNA follows: TGTGCCACCCGGGACAGAGTGAACTATGGCTACACCTTC. This gives the protein CATRDRVNYGYTF.